A selection of T cell receptor beta chains follows, all from one sample in a study of blood T cell repertoires in COVID-19. Repertoires were generated with immunoSEQ multiplex PCR, while TCRdb's copy carries only in-frame clones and drops some. In the table there are more than 95,000 clones, approximately 80% of which are singletons. The sequencing sample was made of peripheral blood. These receptors all stem from a man in his forties or fifties with acute or convalescent COVID-19. The CDR3 runs from the conserved cysteine through the conserved F or W. D genes are given only for firm matches. Only part of the rows carry a size: once, few, many, or a class if the clone is expanded.

CDR3 length,D gene,clone size,V gene,J gene,CDR3 DNA,CDR3 protein
13,TRBD1,once,TRBV2,TRBJ1-2,TGTGCCAGCAGTGGACAGGGTACCTATGGCTACACCTTC,CASSGQGTYGYTF
17,-,once,TRBV24-1,TRBJ2-3,TGTGCCACCAGTGACCCTCAGGGGAGGGGATGGGTCGATACGCAGTATTTT,CATSDPQGRGWVDTQYF
15,-,-,TRBV4-1,TRBJ1-2,TGCGCCAGCAGCCAAAAGACAGGAGGAAACTATGGCTACACCTTC,CASSQKTGGNYGYTF
16,TRBD1,-,TRBV27,TRBJ2-7,TGTGCCAGCAGTCTGGGGACAGGGCGTAGCTCCTACGAGCAGTACTTC,CASSLGTGRSSYEQYF
14,-,once,TRBV28,TRBJ1-3,TGTGCCAGCAGAACAGCCAGCTCTGGAAACACCATATATTTT,CASRTASSGNTIYF
14,TRBD2,-,TRBV5-4,TRBJ2-1,TGTGCCAGCAGCTTGGTAGCGGGGGAGAGGGAGCAGTTCTTC,CASSLVAGEREQFF
15,TRBD2,once,TRBV4-2,TRBJ2-1,TGTGCCAGCCAGGGGGTAGCGGGAGGGTACAATGAGCAGTTCTTC,CASQGVAGGYNEQFF
16,TRBD2,-,TRBV9,TRBJ2-2,TGTGCCAGCAGCGTAGACCGGGGGGTGCACACCGGGGAGCTGTTTTTT,CASSVDRGVHTGELFF
14,-,-,TRBV29-1,TRBJ1-6,TGCAGCGCCCCACAGGACAGTTCCTATTCACCCCTCCACTTT,CSAPQDSSYSPLHF
16,-,few,TRBV21-1,TRBJ2-5,TGTGCCAGCAGCAAAGCTCCAGCGGGGGTACAAGAGACCCAGTACTTC,CASSKAPAGVQETQYF